The 18 T cell receptor beta chains below were found in one sample sequenced in a study of cytomegalovirus exposure and HLA in healthy donors. Researchers ran the PCR with 60 Vbeta and 13 Jbeta primers. Profiling relied on immunoSEQ multiplex PCR, and the TCRdb table lists in-frame clones only, not all of them. This sample has about 160,000 clones, with 80% to 90% found just once. Sequencing was carried out using PBMCs. The receptors were sampled from a woman under 30 in good health and CMV-seronegative.

The chain recombines TRBV27 with TRBJ2-5; TRBD1 matches at 8 bases. Per the germline V gene, CDR1 is MNHEY and CDR2 is SMNVEV (reference sequence). V was pared by 6 bases and J by 10 bases, with 13 bases of the junction left unmatched. The CDR3 contains 14 residues. The CDR3 bases are TGTGCCAGCAGGGCCACCGGGACAGGCCCCATCCAGTACTTC. Residues: CASRATGTGPIQYF.

This chain uses TRBV19 with TRBJ2-5; 7 bases align to TRBD1. Trimming at V came to 7 bases and at J to 4 bases, leaving 12 bases not matched to a gene. CDR3 length equals 15 residues. Germline CDR1 LNHDA, CDR2 SQIVND (reference sequence). The CDR3, as DNA: TGTGCCAGTACCGATCTGGGGACAGCATCAGAGACCCAGTACTTC. The encoded protein is CASTDLGTASETQYF.

With respect to this clone: The germline gene is not matched at one end of the junction; a read error may be the cause. The chain uses TRBV7-9 and TRBJ2-7; D unclear. The CDR3 has 11 residues. Germline assignment: CDR1 SEHNR and CDR2 FQNEAQ (reference sequence). CDR3: CSSSLESEQYF. CDR3 DNA sequence: TGTTCCAGCAGCTTGGAGAGCGAGCAGTACTTC.

The J gene is TRBJ2-5, the V gene TRBV12-5; weak D call: TRBD1 (5 bases). The CDR3 has 19 residues. Trimming pared 0 bases from V and 2 bases from J, leaving 22 bases between. CDR1 LGHNT and CDR2 FRNRAP come from the germline V gene. In nucleotides, the CDR3 is TGTGCTAGTGGTTTGGTACTCCAGGGATCTCGCCTATTGCAAGAGACCCAGTACTTC. Translation: CASGLVLQGSRLLQETQYF.

A remark on this clone: Compared with germline, one end of the junction differs, possibly owing to a read error. The chain joins TRBV7-9 to TRBJ2-7; TRBD1 aligns across 11 bases. The CDR3 runs to 14 residues. Germline values: CDR1 SEHNR, CDR2 FQNEAQ (reference sequence). This CDR3 is CSSSLGTGGYEQYF. The CDR3 region has the DNA TGTTCCAGCAGCTTAGGGACAGGGGGTTACGAGCAGTACTTC.

The chain combines TRBV13 with TRBJ1-5, with TRBD1 identical over 7 bases. Per the germline V gene, CDR1 is PRHDT and CDR2 is FYEKMQ (reference sequence). Trimming took 0 bases from V and 4 from J; bases not matched to a gene: 3. The CDR3 runs 15 residues. The CDR3 sequence is CASSLGGTENQPQHF. The CDR3 DNA reads TGTGCCAGCAGCTTAGGGGGGACAGAGAATCAGCCCCAGCATTTT. The full variable domain, with the rest looked up from reference TRBV13 and TRBJ1-5, is AAGVIQSPRHLIKEKRETATLKCYPIPRHDTVYWYQQGPGQDPQFLISFYEKMQSDKGSIPDRFSAQQFSDYHSELNMSSLELGDSALYFCASSLGGTENQPQHFGDGTRLSIL.

This clone was picked up one time. The DNA of the CDR3 is TGTGCCAGCAGATGGGACAGCTCCTATAATTCACCCCTCCACTTT. Translating it yields CASRWDSSYNSPLHF. V gene TRBV27 combines with J gene TRBJ1-6, with 7 bases that match TRBD1. The CDR3 is made up of 15 amino acids. CDR1 is MNHEY, CDR2 SMNVEV, per germline (reference sequence). Germline trimming cut 6 bases from V and 0 bases from J; bases unmatched to any gene: 2.

This clone was picked up a small number of times. The chain links TRBV19 to TRBJ1-4; 7 bases align to TRBD1. CDR3 length: 15 amino acids. Germline CDR1 LNHDA, CDR2 SQIVND (reference sequence). J lost 3 bases, V lost 6 bases, and 7 bases had no gene match. The CDR3 region has the DNA TGTGCCAGTAGCCCGGGGACAGCTGCTAATGAAAAACTGTTTTTT. Translated, it gives CASSPGTAANEKLFF.

The chain combines TRBV11-3 with TRBJ1-1; D gene uncertain. CDR1 is SGHNT, CDR2 YENEEA, per germline. Trimming stripped 0 bases from V and 4 bases from J, with 6 bases between. CDR3 size: 13 residues. DNA of the CDR3: TGTGCCAGCAGCTTAGAGGAGTTCACTGAAGCTTTCTTT. This translates into CASSLEEFTEAFF.

The rearrangement links TRBV19 to TRBJ1-4, with D possibly TRBD1 on 6 matching bases. Trimming shortened V by 4 bases and J by 0 bases, and 15 bases separated the two germline ends. CDR3 size: 17 residues. The germline gives CDR1 LNHDA, CDR2 SQIVND (reference sequence). The CDR3 DNA is TGTGCCAGTAGTACCCGACGGACAGTCCCAACTAATGAAAAACTGTTTTTT. Translation gives CASSTRRTVPTNEKLFF.

Worth noting for this clone: The same CDR3 also results from other DNA sequences found in this sample. The V gene is TRBV4-2, the J gene TRBJ2-1; 11 nucleotides agree with TRBD2. Looked up from germline, CDR1 is LGHNA and CDR2 is YNFKEQ. J gave up 4 bases and V 1 base, and 3 bases lay outside the gene matches. The CDR3 runs to 16 residues. The CDR3 is CASSQGWTSGYNEQFF. The CDR3 DNA follows: TGTGCCAGCAGCCAAGGATGGACTAGCGGGTACAATGAGCAGTTCTTC.

The chain has TRBV7-9 and TRBJ2-1; 9 bases align to TRBD2. Per the germline V gene, CDR1 is SEHNR and CDR2 is FQNEAQ (reference sequence). The CDR3 loop spans 16 amino acids. V lost 4 bases, J lost 7 bases, and 11 bases stayed unmatched. CDR3 protein: CASSSPRGLAGNEQFF. In DNA, the CDR3 is TGTGCCAGCAGCTCTCCCCGAGGGCTAGCGGGGAATGAGCAGTTCTTC.

V is TRBV19 and J is TRBJ2-7, with D possibly matching TRBD1 (5 bases). The CDR3 totals 14 residues. V was clipped by 0 bases and J by 3 bases, with 9 bases between them. In germline, CDR1 is LNHDA, CDR2 SQIVND (reference sequence). The CDR3 sequence is CASSIDKGDYEQYF. Written as DNA, the CDR3 is TGTGCCAGTAGTATAGATAAAGGGGACTACGAGCAGTACTTC.

V gene TRBV29-1 combines with J gene TRBJ2-7; D possibly corresponds to TRBD1 (6 bases). CDR1 and CDR2 (germline): SQVTM, ANQGSEA. The CDR3 sequence is 13 residues long. Trimming shortened V by 7 bases and J by 0 bases, and 13 bases separated the two germline ends. The chain's CDR3 is CSASDRSSYEQYF. The CDR3 DNA reads as TGCAGCGCGTCGGACAGAAGCTCCTACGAGCAGTACTTC.

The chain combines TRBV4-1 with TRBJ2-1; the match to TRBD2 covers 7 bases. Losses at the gene ends were 0 bases for V and 7 bases for J; bases not matched to a gene: 18. Germline V CDR1 and CDR2: MGHRA, YSYEKL. This CDR3 comprises 19 residues. Written as DNA, the CDR3 is TGCGCCAGCAGCCAAGATCCCCCAGCGACTAGCCGTGTTAATAATGAGCAGTTCTTC. Translation gives CASSQDPPATSRVNNEQFF.

This chain joins TRBV28 and TRBJ2-3, with TRBD2 matching over 7 bases. V lost 4 bases, J lost 4 bases, and 17 bases stayed unmatched. The CDR3 has 18 amino acids. Per the germline V gene, CDR1 is MDHEN and CDR2 is SYDVKM. In nucleotides, the CDR3 is TGTGCCAGCAGTTCCCCCCCCGGGGGGTCTGGGATCGCAGATACGCAGTATTTT. Encoded protein: CASSSPPGGSGIADTQYF.

The genes are TRBV13 and TRBJ2-1; perhaps TRBD2 as D (7 bases). Per germline, CDR1 PRHDT and CDR2 FYEKMQ (reference sequence). CDR3 length: 18 amino acids. V lost 5 bases and J 0 bases, leaving 20 bases between the germline ends. The CDR3 sequence is CASSIAPGGGSSYNEQFF. Here the CDR3 DNA reads TGTGCCAGCAGCATCGCTCCGGGGGGCGGGAGCTCCTACAATGAGCAGTTCTTC. Combining the CDR3 with reference TRBV13 and TRBJ2-1 gives the whole variable domain AAGVIQSPRHLIKEKRETATLKCYPIPRHDTVYWYQQGPGQDPQFLISFYEKMQSDKGSIPDRFSAQQFSDYHSELNMSSLELGDSALYFCASSIAPGGGSSYNEQFFGPGTRLTVL.

This sequence joins TRBV10-1 and TRBJ1-1, with D maybe TRBD1 (5 bases). The germline V gene has CDR1 WNHNN and CDR2 SYGVQD (reference sequence). The CDR3 extends over 14 amino acids. V gave up 0 bases and J gave up 7 bases, with 12 bases separating them. The CDR3 coding sequence is TGCGCCAGCAGTGAGTCATATAGGGGCAGTGAAGCTTTCTTT. Translating it yields CASSESYRGSEAFF.